The rows below give T cell receptor beta chains drawn from one sample of a study of T cell repertoires in cytomegalovirus infection. TCRdb passed the reads through MiXCR, listing each CDR3 protein once. There are roughly 350,000 distinct CDR3 sequences in the sample; about 35% occur only once, and roughly 13% lies in the top ten. Their cognate antigens are unknown. The input for sequencing was cultured PBMCs, taken from culture after CMV antigen stimulation. These receptors all stem from a human donor in good health (CMV status not recorded). Some clones in this sample may be carry-over from other donors' samples. CDR3s include the opening cysteine and the closing phenylalanine or tryptophan. The order of the fields is V gene, J gene, clone size, D gene, CDR3 DNA, CDR3 protein. The D gene is left open where the match is weak. Size tells how often a clone was seen (once, few, many) or the class of an expanded clone, and some rows leave it out.

v_gene: TRBV7-2
j_gene: TRBJ2-5
abundance: -
d_gene: TRBD1
CDR3nt: TGTGCCAGCAGCCCGGACAGGGGAGTGGCGGAGACCCAGTACTTC
CDR3aa: CASSPDRGVAETQYF

v_gene: TRBV6-6
j_gene: TRBJ2-1
abundance: -
d_gene: TRBD2
CDR3nt: TGTGCCATTACTAGCGGGAGGATGAATGAGCAGTTCTTC
CDR3aa: CAITSGRMNEQFF

v_gene: TRBV12-3/TRBV12-4
j_gene: TRBJ1-1
abundance: -
d_gene: TRBD1
CDR3nt: TGTGCCAGCAGTTTCCTGGCAGGGGGAACCGGAGCTTTCTTT
CDR3aa: CASSFLAGGTGAFF

v_gene: TRBV29-1
j_gene: TRBJ2-1
abundance: -
d_gene: TRBD2
CDR3nt: TGCAGCGTTGATTCGAGCGGGAGTTCGTGGAATGAGCAGTTCTTC
CDR3aa: CSVDSSGSSWNEQFF

v_gene: TRBV7-2
j_gene: TRBJ1-2
abundance: many
d_gene: -
CDR3nt: TGTGCCAGCAGCAAATTTCGGGGCTACACCTTC
CDR3aa: CASSKFRGYTF

v_gene: TRBV20-1
j_gene: TRBJ2-5
abundance: few
d_gene: TRBD2
CDR3nt: TGCAGTGCTAGAGAGGGGACTAGAGAGACCCAGTACTTC
CDR3aa: CSAREGTRETQYF

v_gene: TRBV20-1
j_gene: TRBJ2-1
abundance: -
d_gene: TRBD2
CDR3nt: TGCAGTGCTAGATCGCTAGCGGGGGAGACGGATGAGCAGTTCTTC
CDR3aa: CSARSLAGETDEQFF

v_gene: TRBV7-2
j_gene: TRBJ2-3
abundance: few
d_gene: -
CDR3nt: TGTGCCAGCAGGACGTGGGGGGCTAACACAGATACGCAGTATTTT
CDR3aa: CASRTWGANTDTQYF

v_gene: TRBV19
j_gene: TRBJ2-2
abundance: once
d_gene: -
CDR3nt: TGTGCCAGCGCACAGGACTCTTCAGACGGGGAGCTGTTTTTT
CDR3aa: CASAQDSSDGELFF

v_gene: TRBV20-1
j_gene: TRBJ2-5
abundance: once
d_gene: -
CDR3nt: TGCAGTGCTAGAGTGGTAGCGAGAGAGACCCAGTACTTC
CDR3aa: CSARVVARETQYF

v_gene: TRBV6-5
j_gene: TRBJ1-2
abundance: -
d_gene: -
CDR3nt: TGTGCCAGCAGTTACCCCGGCGTCGGCTTTGGCTACACCTTC
CDR3aa: CASSYPGVGFGYTF

v_gene: TRBV15
j_gene: TRBJ1-6
abundance: -
d_gene: -
CDR3nt: TGTGCCACCAGCAGAGATCTGGGTGGTAATTCACCCCTCCACTTT
CDR3aa: CATSRDLGGNSPLHF

v_gene: TRBV7-2
j_gene: TRBJ2-1
abundance: -
d_gene: -
CDR3nt: TGTGCCAGCAGCTACGCGACGGGGTCCTACAATGAGCAGTTCTTC
CDR3aa: CASSYATGSYNEQFF

v_gene: TRBV11-2
j_gene: TRBJ1-1
abundance: -
d_gene: -
CDR3nt: TGTGCCAGCAGCTCCTTAGGCCACTCGGGCACTGAAGCTTTCTTT
CDR3aa: CASSSLGHSGTEAFF

v_gene: TRBV6-2/TRBV6-3
j_gene: TRBJ2-7
abundance: few
d_gene: -
CDR3nt: TGTGCCAGCAGCCCAACCCCTTCAATGACCTACGAGCAGTACTTC
CDR3aa: CASSPTPSMTYEQYF

v_gene: TRBV6-8
j_gene: TRBJ2-5
abundance: -
d_gene: TRBD2
CDR3nt: TGTGCCAGCAGTTACGGGACTAGCAGCCAAGAGACCCAGTACTTC
CDR3aa: CASSYGTSSQETQYF

v_gene: TRBV28
j_gene: TRBJ2-7
abundance: -
d_gene: TRBD2
CDR3nt: TGTGCCAGCAGTTTTAAGGGGCGGGAGGCGTCCTACGAGCAGTACTTC
CDR3aa: CASSFKGREASYEQYF

v_gene: TRBV6-1
j_gene: TRBJ2-1
abundance: -
d_gene: TRBD2
CDR3nt: TGTGCCAGCAGAAACAGACTTATGTCATGGGCGGGAGGACCTTACAATGAGCAGTTCTTC
CDR3aa: CASRNRLMSWAGGPYNEQFF

v_gene: TRBV7-2
j_gene: TRBJ1-2
abundance: few
d_gene: -
CDR3nt: TGTGCCAGCAGCTCCGGCTGGGGGCTCGACTATGGCTACACCTTC
CDR3aa: CASSSGWGLDYGYTF

v_gene: TRBV7-2
j_gene: TRBJ2-1
abundance: -
d_gene: -
CDR3nt: TGTGCCAGCAGCTCAATAGTATCCTCCTACAATGAGCAGTTCTTC
CDR3aa: CASSSIVSSYNEQFF

v_gene: TRBV4-1
j_gene: TRBJ1-2
abundance: -
d_gene: -
CDR3nt: TGCGCCAGCAGCCTAATCCCCCGGCCAGGCAACTACACCTTC
CDR3aa: CASSLIPRPGNYTF

v_gene: TRBV7-2
j_gene: TRBJ1-1
abundance: many
d_gene: TRBD1
CDR3nt: TGTGCCAGCAGCTTAATGGGACAGGACACTGAAGCTTTCTTT
CDR3aa: CASSLMGQDTEAFF

v_gene: TRBV6-5
j_gene: TRBJ2-7
abundance: -
d_gene: -
CDR3nt: TGTGCCAGCAGCCGAGGACACGACGAGCAGTACTTC
CDR3aa: CASSRGHDEQYF

v_gene: TRBV4-1
j_gene: TRBJ1-1
abundance: -
d_gene: -
CDR3nt: TGCGCCAGCAGCGACGATCCCAGGGGACCTGAAGCTTTCTTT
CDR3aa: CASSDDPRGPEAFF

v_gene: TRBV20-1
j_gene: TRBJ1-3
abundance: -
d_gene: -
CDR3nt: TGCAGTGCCCCAACCGCATCCGACTCTGGAAACACCATATATTTT
CDR3aa: CSAPTASDSGNTIYF

v_gene: TRBV11-3
j_gene: TRBJ1-4
abundance: -
d_gene: -
CDR3nt: TGTGCCAGCAGCTTAGACCTAACTAATGAAAAACTGTTTTTT
CDR3aa: CASSLDLTNEKLFF

v_gene: TRBV4-3
j_gene: TRBJ2-1
abundance: -
d_gene: -
CDR3nt: TGCGCCAGCAGCCAAGGAATTTCGAGCTCCTACAATGAGCAGTTCTTC
CDR3aa: CASSQGISSSYNEQFF

v_gene: TRBV6-6
j_gene: TRBJ2-2
abundance: -
d_gene: TRBD1
CDR3nt: TGTGCCAGCAGTTACAGTACAGGGGGCACCGGGGAGCTGTTTTTT
CDR3aa: CASSYSTGGTGELFF

v_gene: TRBV7-2
j_gene: TRBJ1-3
abundance: -
d_gene: -
CDR3nt: TGTGCCAGCGGTGGCAATCTTAGAGACACCATATTTTTT
CDR3aa: CASGGNLRDTIFF

v_gene: TRBV2
j_gene: TRBJ2-2
abundance: few
d_gene: TRBD2
CDR3nt: TGTGCCAGCAGTGAAAATAGCGGGACCCCCGACACCGGGGAGCTGTTTTTT
CDR3aa: CASSENSGTPDTGELFF

v_gene: TRBV12-3/TRBV12-4
j_gene: TRBJ1-5
abundance: few
d_gene: -
CDR3nt: TGTGCCAGCAGCTTAATGTGGGGAGGTAGCAATCAGCCCCAGCATTTT
CDR3aa: CASSLMWGGSNQPQHF

v_gene: TRBV4-1
j_gene: TRBJ1-1
abundance: few
d_gene: -
CDR3nt: TGCGCCAGCAGTCTCTGGGGGGGGGCGACTGAAGCTTTCTTT
CDR3aa: CASSLWGGATEAFF

v_gene: TRBV7-6
j_gene: TRBJ1-3
abundance: -
d_gene: -
CDR3nt: TGTGCCAGCAGTAGTTGGAGCTCTGGAAACACCATATATTTT
CDR3aa: CASSSWSSGNTIYF